Each of the 7 T cell receptor beta chains below was sequenced from the same sample in a study of response to subunit inactivated influenza vaccine. Using its own MiXCR run on the RT-PCR reads, TCRdb lists one record per CDR3 protein. The sample yields over 800,000 distinct CDR3 sequences, around 21% seen once. The sequences come from PBMCs from blood, collected roughly 5 days after vaccination. These receptors were obtained from a man aged 50-59 years who received an inactivated influenza vaccine.

This chain joins TRBV5-6 and TRBJ1-5; 7 nucleotides line up with TRBD1. Germline V gene lookup returns CDR1 SGHDT and CDR2 YYEEEE. This CDR3 has 15 amino acids. J was trimmed by 1 base and V by 4 bases; bases with no gene match: 5. The CDR3: CASSGRDRSNQPQHF. CDR3 bases: TGTGCCAGCAGCGGCCGGGACAGAAGCAATCAGCCCCAGCATTTT.

This clonotype was found a few times. The J gene is TRBJ2-5, the V gene TRBV11-2; 8 bases agree with TRBD2. The germline gives CDR1 SGHAT, CDR2 FQNNGV. V trimming: 0 bases; J trimming: 2 bases; junction bases outside the gene matches: 5. The CDR3 covers 16 residues. The chain's CDR3 is CASSLELTSAQETQYF. As DNA, the CDR3 is TGTGCCAGCAGCTTAGAGTTGACTAGCGCTCAAGAGACCCAGTACTTC. Drawing the rest from reference TRBV11-2 and TRBJ2-5, the complete variable domain is EAGVAQSPRYKIIEKRQSVAFWCNPISGHATLYWYQQILGQGPKLLIQFQNNGVVDDSQLPKDRFSAERLKGVDSTLKIQPAKLEDSAVYLCASSLELTSAQETQYFGPGTRLLVL.

The J gene is TRBJ2-1, the V gene TRBV7-9, with D perhaps matching TRBD1 (6 bases). Germline V gives CDR1 SEHNR, CDR2 FQNEAQ (reference sequence). V was pared by 4 bases and J by 5 bases, with 12 bases between. CDR3 length equals 14 residues. CDR3 residues: CASSSGAPDNEQFF. As DNA, the CDR3 is TGTGCCAGCAGCTCAGGGGCCCCCGACAATGAGCAGTTCTTC.

This clonotype has a handful of counts. The rearrangement uses TRBV15 and TRBJ1-1; 7 bases match TRBD1. V lost 0 bases to trimming and J lost 6 bases; unmatched junction nucleotides: 10. The CDR3 totals 16 residues. Germline lookup yields CDR1 LNHNV and CDR2 YYDKDF (reference sequence). CDR3 in DNA: TGTGCCACCAGCAGAGATCTTAACAGGGGAGGCGCTGAAGCTTTCTTT. Protein sequence: CATSRDLNRGGAEAFF.

J is TRBJ1-1 and V is TRBV7-2, with a tentative D call TRBD1 (5 bases). V lost 2 bases, J lost 3 bases, and 19 bases lay in between. CDR1 SGHTA and CDR2 FQGNSA come from the germline V gene. The CDR3 loop spans 17 amino acids. The CDR3 protein is CASSLLAGLGVYTEAFF. In DNA, the CDR3 is TGTGCCAGCAGCTTACTAGCAGGGTTGGGGGTATACACTGAAGCTTTCTTT.

The V call is TRBV12-3 or TRBV12-4, the J call TRBJ2-2; D possibly corresponds to TRBD1 (6 bases). V was pared by 3 bases and J by 9 bases, with 11 bases between. This CDR3 is built from 13 residues. The CDR3 sequence: CASSLDRLRELFF. CDR3 nucleotides: TGTGCCAGCAGTTTGGACAGACTCAGGGAGCTGTTTTTT.

The chain recombines TRBV5-1 with TRBJ2-5; 9 bases are shared with TRBD2. The V gene end was trimmed by 0 bases and the J gene end by 0 bases; junction bases not matched to a gene: 3. The V gene's germline CDR1 is SGHRS and CDR2 YFSETQ. CDR3 size: 16 residues. CDR3 loop: CASSLEASGNQETQYF. The CDR3 nucleotides are TGCGCCAGCAGCTTGGAGGCTAGCGGGAACCAAGAGACCCAGTACTTC.